The sample holds many counts of the clone carrying this TCR beta chain. TCRdb analysed the 5' RACE reads with MiXCR anew, one entry per CDR3 protein. The sample consists of 42,000 or so distinct CDR3 sequences, roughly 10% of them appearing once. The source of the sample is a study of spatial heterogeneity in lung cancer. Across the study: After resection, follow-up PBMC samples were sequenced when available, at a median of approximately 26 months later.

Documented time point: blood at routine non-recurrence follow-up after resection. V dropped 8 bases and J dropped 9 bases, with 17 bases sitting between them. This CDR3 region has 12 residues. The germline V gene encodes CDR1 SQVTM and CDR2 ANQGSEA. V usage is TRBV29-1 and J usage is TRBJ2-1; D unclear. Specimen: PBMCs, collected at follow-up. The TCR originated in a female donor with early-stage non-small cell lung cancer. Here the CDR3 reads CSLIGQATEQFF. For the CDR3, the DNA is TGCAGCCTAATCGGCCAGGCTACTGAGCAGTTCTTC.